This T cell receptor (beta chain) was retrieved from a study of T cell changes during pregnancy in multiple sclerosis. The CDR3 sequence is 14 residues long. Trimming cost V 5 bases and J 2 bases, with 13 bases left between them. Germline V gene lookup returns CDR1 SGHTA and CDR2 FQGNSA. Only one count was recorded for this clone. Clones were read by immunoSEQ multiplex PCR, and TCRdb kept only the in-frame ones, dropping some. The sample lists more than 75,000 clones, approximately 92% occurring once. The rearrangement joins TRBV7-2 to TRBJ2-7, with D tentatively TRBD2 (6 bases). The sequencing here drew on peripheral blood, taken in the first trimester of pregnancy. This TCR was sampled from a female donor with multiple sclerosis, enrolled in a pregnancy study. The CDR3 DNA sequence: TGTGCCAGCAGCCCGGGGACTGTCACCTACGAGCAGTACTTC. Its protein product is CASSPGTVTYEQYF.